Following are 3 T cell receptor beta chains from one sample sequenced in a study of blood T cell repertoires in COVID-19. Produced via immunoSEQ multiplex PCR; TCRdb's table is partial and in-frame only. This sample has more than 95,000 clones; roughly nine tenths occur once, and the top ten carry roughly a sixth. Sequenced input: peripheral blood. The receptors were sampled from a woman of 80 years or more in a cohort sampled during active COVID-19.

The gene calls are TRBV5-1 and TRBJ1-5; D is undetermined. CDR3 size: 16 residues. Germline V CDR1 and CDR2: SGHRS, YFSETQ. V was cut by 0 bases and J by 3 bases, with 13 bases left in between. In DNA form, the CDR3 reads TGCGCCAGCAGCTTGGAAGGAGGTGGATTCAATCAGCCCCAGCATTTT. It is translated as CASSLEGGGFNQPQHF. Combining the CDR3 with reference TRBV5-1 and TRBJ1-5 gives the whole variable domain KAGVTQTPRYLIKTRGQQVTLSCSPISGHRSVSWYQQTPGQGLQFLFEYFSETQRNKGNFPGRFSGRQFSNSRSEMNVSTLELGDSALYLCASSLEGGGFNQPQHFGDGTRLSIL.

This chain links TRBV9 with TRBJ2-7; TRBD1 aligns across 9 bases. CDR3 length equals 15 residues. Germline loops: CDR1 SGDLS, CDR2 YYNGEE. Trimming removed 1 base from V and 3 bases from J; junction bases left unmatched: 5. CDR3 in DNA: TGTGCCAGCAGCGTACTAGGGGACAGGGTCTACGAGCAGTACTTC. The encoded protein is CASSVLGDRVYEQYF.

This clone was counted once. The chain is built from TRBV18 and TRBJ2-3; D is perhaps TRBD1 (7 bases). This CDR3 is built from 17 residues. Per germline, CDR1 KGHSH and CDR2 LQKENI. V was clipped by 0 bases and J by 6 bases, with 19 bases between them. CDR3 sequence reads: CASSPPGQRVDSDTQYF. CDR3 nucleotides: TGTGCCAGCTCACCACCGGGACAGCGGGTGGACAGCGATACGCAGTATTTT.